The next 12 T cell receptor beta chains were all read from a single sample in a study of blood T cell repertoires in COVID-19. The protocol was immunoSEQ multiplex PCR, while the TCRdb copy is restricted to in-frame clones and leaves out a portion. The table lists roughly 500,000 clones, roughly 90% of them singletons. Sample: PBMCs or T cells enriched from blood (not recorded which). These receptors came from a woman aged 40 to 50 who had recovered from COVID-19.

As for this clone: The sample holds other DNA sequences that translate to the same CDR3. The gene calls are TRBV12-3 or TRBV12-4 and TRBJ2-7, with TRBD2 matching 8 bases. The CDR3 extends over 13 amino acids. V trimming: 6 bases; J trimming: 3 bases; junction bases outside the gene matches: 4. CDR3 protein: CASRSGTSYEQYF. In DNA, the CDR3 is TGTGCCAGCAGGTCCGGGACTAGCTACGAGCAGTACTTC.

V usage is TRBV5-4 and J usage is TRBJ1-6, with a weak D call TRBD1 (6 bases). From germline, CDR1 is SGHNT and CDR2 YYREEE (reference sequence). The CDR3 sequence is 14 residues long. V lost 3 bases to trimming and J lost 6 bases, with 10 bases between them. CDR3 sequence: CASSSGTSNSPLHF. CDR3 DNA sequence: TGTGCCAGCAGCTCAGGGACATCTAATTCACCCCTCCACTTT.

The rearrangement uses TRBV7-2 and TRBJ1-2; D gene uncertain. This CDR3 has 12 residues. V was pared by 5 bases and J by 7 bases, with 11 bases between. Germline V gene data show CDR1 as SGHTA and CDR2 as FQGNSA. As DNA, the CDR3 is TGTGCCAGCAGCCGCTTCTCGAGTGGCTACACCTTC. It encodes CASSRFSSGYTF.

The rearrangement uses TRBV21-1 and TRBJ1-2; the table calls TRBD1, which could not be checked here. TRBV21-1 is annotated as a pseudogene. This CDR3 spans 14 amino acids. The CDR3 nucleotides read TGTGCCAGCAGCATGGACAGGGGACTCTATGGCTACACCTTC. The encoded protein is CASSMDRGLYGYTF.

This clone was observed a single time. The J gene is TRBJ2-3, the V gene TRBV11-3, with 8 nucleotides matching TRBD2. Germline assignment: CDR1 SGHNT and CDR2 YENEEA. The CDR3 extends over 16 amino acids. V lost 0 bases to trimming and J lost 8 bases; unmatched junction nucleotides: 10. CDR3 in DNA: TGTGCCAGCAGCTTAGATTTACTAGCGGCTGGTGGTACGCAGTATTTT. It encodes CASSLDLLAAGGTQYF.

The gene calls are TRBV5-1 and TRBJ2-5; 7 nucleotides agree with TRBD2. Per germline, CDR1 SGHRS and CDR2 YFSETQ. The CDR3 runs to 14 residues. Trimming removed 3 bases from V and 3 bases from J; junction bases left unmatched: 5. The CDR3 nucleotides are TGCGCCAGCAGCTCACGACTAGCAAAAGAGACCCAGTACTTC. Translating gives CASSSRLAKETQYF.

The rearrangement links TRBV19 to TRBJ2-7; D not certain. Trimming cost V 0 bases and J 1 base, with 4 bases left between them. The CDR3 is 13 residues long. Germline V gene lookup returns CDR1 LNHDA and CDR2 SQIVND (reference sequence). The DNA of the CDR3 is TGTGCCAGTAGTATAGATCTATCCTACGAGCAGTACTTC. This translates into CASSIDLSYEQYF.

V is TRBV7-9 and J is TRBJ2-2; weak D call: TRBD2 (6 bases). V was pared by 2 bases and J by 7 bases, with 14 bases between. Germline values: CDR1 SEHNR, CDR2 FQNEAQ (reference sequence). The length of the CDR3 is 15 residues. CDR3 bases: TGTGCCAGCAGCTTATACGGGAGAAGTGGCGGGGAGCTGTTTTTT. Translation: CASSLYGRSGGELFF.

The V call is TRBV6-6, the J call TRBJ1-4; 7 bases line up with TRBD1. With 11 bases clipped from V and 6 bases from J, the junction kept 3 bases outside the gene matches. Germline values: CDR1 MNHNY, CDR2 SVGAGI (reference sequence). There are 11 residues in the CDR3. The CDR3 protein is CAGGQDEKLFF. The CDR3 DNA sequence: TGTGCCGGAGGACAGGATGAAAAACTGTTTTTT.

This chain uses TRBV7-8 with TRBJ1-1; possibly TRBD1 for D (5 bases). The CDR3 length is 15 residues. Trimming took off 5 bases at V and 7 bases at J, with 20 bases between the two ends. Germline values: CDR1 SGHVS, CDR2 FQNEAQ. CDR3 sequence reads: CASSRSEGLTIEAFF. The CDR3 coding sequence is TGTGCCAGCAGCCGCTCCGAGGGACTGACGATTGAAGCTTTCTTT.

J is TRBJ1-6 and V is TRBV7-2, with D tentatively TRBD1 (5 bases). V lost 0 bases and J lost 7, with 10 bases in between. Germline V lookup: CDR1 SGHTA, CDR2 FQGNSA. The CDR3 spans 15 residues. The CDR3 bases are TGTGCCAGCAGCTTAGCGGGCAGGGTCAATTCACCCCTCCACTTT. Translation: CASSLAGRVNSPLHF.

This sequence joins TRBV6-5 and TRBJ2-7; D remains ambiguous. The CDR3 contains 16 residues. The germline CDR1 and CDR2 sequences are MNHEY and SVGAGI. V lost 0 bases, J lost 1 base, and 13 bases lay in between. The CDR3 spells CASSYSSPRGSYEQYF. The CDR3, as DNA: TGTGCCAGCAGTTACTCGAGTCCTAGAGGTTCCTACGAGCAGTACTTC.